The clone carrying this TCR beta chain was observed once. Assay used: immunoSEQ multiplex PCR; TCRdb lists only in-frame clones, some missing. Of about 41,000 clones listed, 90% to 95% are singletons. The V gene end was trimmed by 4 bases and the J gene end by 5 bases; junction bases not matched to a gene: 6. In germline, CDR1 is LNHDA, CDR2 SQIVND (reference sequence). CDR3 length: 15 residues. The data belong to a study of control samples from healthy donors and cancer patients. Sequencing was performed on blood. This chain links TRBV19 with TRBJ2-7, with 12 bases identical to TRBD1. The origin of this receptor is a man aged 60-69 years in good health. This CDR3 is CASSKTGTGGNEQYF. Written as DNA, the CDR3 is TGTGCCAGTAGTAAAACCGGGACAGGGGGCAACGAGCAGTACTTC. Using reference TRBV19 and TRBJ2-7 for the parts outside the CDR3, the full variable domain is DGGITQSPKYLFRKEGQNVTLSCEQNLNHDAMYWYRQDPGQGLRLIYYSQIVNDFQKGDIAEGYSVSREKKESFPLTVTSAQKNPTAFYLCASSKTGTGGNEQYFGPGTRLTVT.